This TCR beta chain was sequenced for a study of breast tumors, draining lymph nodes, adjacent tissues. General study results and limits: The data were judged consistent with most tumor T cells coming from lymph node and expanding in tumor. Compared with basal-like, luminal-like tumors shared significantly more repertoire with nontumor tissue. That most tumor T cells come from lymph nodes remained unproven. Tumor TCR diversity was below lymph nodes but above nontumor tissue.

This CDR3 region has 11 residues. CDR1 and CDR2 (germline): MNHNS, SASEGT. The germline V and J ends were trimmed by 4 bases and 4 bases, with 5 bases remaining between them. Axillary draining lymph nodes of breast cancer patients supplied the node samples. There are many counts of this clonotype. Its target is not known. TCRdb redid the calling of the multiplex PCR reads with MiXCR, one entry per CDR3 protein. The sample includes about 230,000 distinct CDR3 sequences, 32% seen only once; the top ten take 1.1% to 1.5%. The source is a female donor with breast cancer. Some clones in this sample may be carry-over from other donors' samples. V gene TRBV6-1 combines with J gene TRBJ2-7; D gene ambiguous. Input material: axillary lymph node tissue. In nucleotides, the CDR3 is TGTGCCAGCAGTGTCGGATACGAGCAGTACTTC. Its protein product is CASSVGYEQYF.